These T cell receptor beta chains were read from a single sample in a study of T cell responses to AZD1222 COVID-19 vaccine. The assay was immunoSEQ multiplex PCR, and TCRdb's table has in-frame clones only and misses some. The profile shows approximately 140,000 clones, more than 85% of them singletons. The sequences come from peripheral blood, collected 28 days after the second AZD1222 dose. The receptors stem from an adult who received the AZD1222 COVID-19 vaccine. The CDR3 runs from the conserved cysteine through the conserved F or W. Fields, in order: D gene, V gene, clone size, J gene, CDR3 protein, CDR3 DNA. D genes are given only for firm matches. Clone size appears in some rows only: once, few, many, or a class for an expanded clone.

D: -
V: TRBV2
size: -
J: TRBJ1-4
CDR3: CASSEALGLGKLFF
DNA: TGTGCCAGCAGTGAAGCGCTGGGTCTAGGAAAACTGTTTTTT

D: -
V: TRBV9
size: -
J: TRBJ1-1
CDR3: CASSPPAENTEAFF
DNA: TGTGCCAGCAGCCCTCCGGCGGAGAACACTGAAGCTTTCTTT

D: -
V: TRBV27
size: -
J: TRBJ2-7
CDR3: CASSLRPSYEQYF
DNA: TGTGCCAGCAGTTTACGGCCCTCCTACGAGCAGTACTTC

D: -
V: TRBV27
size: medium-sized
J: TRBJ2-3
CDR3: CAVGDGDDTDTQYF
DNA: TGTGCCGTGGGTGACGGGGATGACACAGATACGCAGTATTTT

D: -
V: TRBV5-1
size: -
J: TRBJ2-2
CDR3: CASSGERGTGELFF
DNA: TGCGCCAGCAGCGGGGAAAGGGGCACCGGGGAGCTGTTTTTT

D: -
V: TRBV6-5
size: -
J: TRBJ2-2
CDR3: CASTTGSTGELFF
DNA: TGTGCCAGCACTACAGGGTCCACCGGGGAGCTGTTTTTT

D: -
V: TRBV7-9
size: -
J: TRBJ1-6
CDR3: CASSLALGGSRSYNSPLHF
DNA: TGTGCCAGCAGCTTAGCGCTAGGCGGGTCCCGCTCGTATAATTCACCCCTCCACTTT

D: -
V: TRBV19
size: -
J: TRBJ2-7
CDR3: CASSTLSDQEQYF
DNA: TGTGCCAGTAGTACCCTTAGCGATCAAGAGCAGTACTTC

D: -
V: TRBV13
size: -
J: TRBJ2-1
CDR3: CASSSLANEQFF
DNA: TGTGCCAGCAGCTCACTAGCAAATGAGCAGTTCTTC

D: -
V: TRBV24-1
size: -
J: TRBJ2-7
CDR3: CATSDWRAQYF
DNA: TGTGCCACCAGTGATTGGAGGGCGCAGTACTTC

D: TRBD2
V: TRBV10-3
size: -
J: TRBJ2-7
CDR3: CAISARESSYEQYF
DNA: TGTGCCATCAGTGCGCGGGAGTCCTCCTACGAGCAGTACTTC

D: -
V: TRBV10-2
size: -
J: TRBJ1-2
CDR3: CASSEVQDYGYTF
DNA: TGCGCCAGCAGTGAGGTACAGGATTATGGCTACACCTTC

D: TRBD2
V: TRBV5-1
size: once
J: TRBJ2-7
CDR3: CASSSLLAGEGEQYF
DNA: TGCGCCAGCAGCTCGTTACTAGCGGGAGAGGGGGAGCAGTACTTC

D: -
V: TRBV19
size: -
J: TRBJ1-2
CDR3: CASSISGAYGYTF
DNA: TGTGCCAGTAGTATTTCGGGGGCCTATGGCTACACCTTC

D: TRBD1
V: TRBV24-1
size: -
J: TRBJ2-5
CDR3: CATSDSQGVGETQYF
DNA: TGTGCCACCAGTGATTCACAGGGGGTCGGGGAGACCCAGTACTTC

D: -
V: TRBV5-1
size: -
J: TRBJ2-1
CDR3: CASSPGLHPYNEQFF
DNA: TGCGCCAGCAGCCCGGGACTTCATCCGTACAATGAGCAGTTCTTC